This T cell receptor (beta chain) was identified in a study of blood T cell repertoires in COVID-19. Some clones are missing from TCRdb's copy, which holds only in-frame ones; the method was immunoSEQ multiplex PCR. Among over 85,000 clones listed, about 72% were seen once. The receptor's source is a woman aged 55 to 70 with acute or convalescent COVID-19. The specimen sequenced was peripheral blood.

CDR3 bases: TGTGCCAGCAGATACTATCTACAGGGTGGCCATGGCTACACCTTC. It specifies CASRYYLQGGHGYTF. The chain is built from TRBV27 and TRBJ1-2; D might be TRBD1 (6 bases). Trimming cost V 6 bases and J 6 bases, with 20 bases left between them. This CDR3 is 15 amino acids long. The germline V gene has CDR1 MNHEY and CDR2 SMNVEV (reference sequence).